Listed here are 13 T cell receptor beta chains from one sample, sequenced in a study of control samples from healthy donors and cancer patients. Clones were sequenced by immunoSEQ multiplex PCR, and TCRdb holds only the in-frame ones, with some missing. The table lists 120,000 or so clones, 90% of them singletons. Sequencing input: blood. Every receptor here comes from a man between 18 and 29 years old in good health.

In regard to this clone: Germline is not matched at one junction end, which may reflect a read error. The V and J genes are TRBV30 and TRBJ1-4; no firm D call. Per germline, CDR1 GTSNPN and CDR2 SVGIG (reference sequence). This CDR3 comprises 12 residues. CDR3: CAWTAGNEELFF. The DNA of the CDR3 is TGTGCCTGGACAGCTGGGAATGAAGAACTGTTTTTT.

This chain uses TRBV12-3 or TRBV12-4 with TRBJ2-5, with TRBD1 as a possible D gene (6 bases). The CDR3 is 13 amino acids. Deletions cut 5 bases from V and 7 bases from J, with 14 bases between. CDR3 protein: CASSEDSRGTQYF. For the CDR3, the DNA is TGTGCCAGCAGTGAGGACAGTCGGGGGACCCAGTACTTC.

V gene TRBV6-6 combines with J gene TRBJ2-7; possibly TRBD1 or TRBD2 for D (5 bases each). This CDR3 region has 12 residues. Germline CDR1 and CDR2: MNHNY and SVGAGI (reference sequence). The V gene lost 6 bases and the J gene lost 6 bases, with 12 bases spanning the gap. CDR3 nucleotides: TGTGCCAGCAGCACCGGGGCCGGCGAGCAGTACTTC. Translating gives CASSTGAGEQYF.

This clone has a single count. This sequence joins TRBV3-1 (or the pseudogene TRBV3-2) and TRBJ2-3, with 10 bases fitting TRBD2. This CDR3 comprises 15 residues. V was pared by 2 bases and J by 6 bases, with 5 bases of the junction left unmatched. The germline gives CDR1 LGHDT, CDR2 YNNKEL (reference sequence). The CDR3 region is CASSQRAGGLDTQYF. CDR3 DNA: TGTGCCAGCAGCCAAAGAGCGGGGGGGCTGGATACGCAGTATTTT.

The rearrangement joins TRBV5-1 to TRBJ2-5, with D perhaps matching TRBD1 (5 bases). The V end lost 0 bases, the J end lost 2 bases, and 11 bases lay between the germline ends. Germline lookup yields CDR1 SGHRS and CDR2 YFSETQ. This CDR3 has 15 amino acids. The CDR3 loop is CASSLVGVGQETQYF. In nucleotides, the CDR3 is TGCGCCAGCAGCTTGGTAGGGGTTGGGCAAGAGACCCAGTACTTC.

This chain links TRBV7-9 with TRBJ2-1, with 10 positions matching TRBD1. The CDR3 totals 18 residues. CDR1 is SEHNR, CDR2 FQNEAQ, per germline (reference sequence). Losses at the gene ends were 4 bases for V and 4 bases for J; bases not matched to a gene: 13. In nucleotides, the CDR3 is TGTGCCAGCAGCTCGCCCGAAGCGGGACAGGGGATATACAATGAGCAGTTCTTC. Amino acids: CASSSPEAGQGIYNEQFF.

This clone came up once. The chain links TRBV18 to TRBJ2-1; no firm D call. This CDR3 comprises 15 residues. Germline CDR1 KGHSH, CDR2 LQKENI. Trimming removed 3 bases at V and 2 bases at J, with 11 bases between. CDR3 coding DNA: TGTGCCAGCTCACCGGGCGACACCCCCTACAATGAGCAGTTCTTC. As protein: CASSPGDTPYNEQFF.

The chain has TRBV28 and TRBJ2-3, with TRBD2 matching over 9 bases. Trimming at V came to 3 bases and at J to 7 bases, leaving 8 bases not matched to a gene. Germline-derived CDR1 and CDR2 are MDHEN and SYDVKM. This CDR3 has 15 residues. The CDR3 sequence is CASSLGIAGAHTQYF. CDR3 nucleotide sequence: TGTGCCAGCAGTTTGGGGATAGCGGGGGCCCATACGCAGTATTTT.

The V and J genes are TRBV28 and TRBJ1-4; D not resolved. The germline gives CDR1 MDHEN, CDR2 SYDVKM. Trimming cost V 5 bases and J 7 bases, with 17 bases left between them. The CDR3 has 15 amino acids. CDR3 protein: CASSDLGREAEKLFF. The CDR3 DNA reads as TGTGCCAGCAGTGACCTGGGGAGGGAGGCTGAAAAACTGTTTTTT.

This chain uses TRBV12-3 or TRBV12-4 with TRBJ2-1; D unresolved. The CDR3 length is 12 residues. Trimming stripped 1 base from V and 13 bases from J, with 11 bases between. In DNA form, the CDR3 reads TGTGCCAGCAGTTTAGGAGTCTACACCCAGTTCTTC. The encoded protein is CASSLGVYTQFF.

The chain recombines TRBV5-1 with TRBJ2-1; 8 bases align to TRBD1. V lost 0 bases and J lost 9; bases outside the gene matches: 5. Germline V CDR1 and CDR2: SGHRS, YFSETQ. This CDR3 spans 14 amino acids. CDR3 in amino acids: CASSLGTGMGEQFF. The DNA of the CDR3 is TGCGCCAGCAGCTTGGGGACAGGGATGGGTGAGCAGTTCTTC.

The CDR3 loop is CASNQYGSEAFF. CDR3 sequence (DNA): TGTGCCAGTAACCAGTACGGCAGTGAAGCTTTCTTT. The chain combines TRBV19 with TRBJ1-1, with no clear D. The length of the CDR3 is 12 residues. Trimming removed 7 bases from V and 7 bases from J, with 13 bases in between. Per germline, CDR1 LNHDA and CDR2 SQIVND (reference sequence).

The chain couples TRBV20-1 to TRBJ1-1; no firm D call. The germline V gene encodes CDR1 DFQATT and CDR2 SNEGSKA (reference sequence). The CDR3 covers 11 residues. CDR3 sequence: CSLYKNTEAFF. The CDR3 nucleotides read TGCAGCCTGTACAAGAACACTGAAGCTTTCTTT.